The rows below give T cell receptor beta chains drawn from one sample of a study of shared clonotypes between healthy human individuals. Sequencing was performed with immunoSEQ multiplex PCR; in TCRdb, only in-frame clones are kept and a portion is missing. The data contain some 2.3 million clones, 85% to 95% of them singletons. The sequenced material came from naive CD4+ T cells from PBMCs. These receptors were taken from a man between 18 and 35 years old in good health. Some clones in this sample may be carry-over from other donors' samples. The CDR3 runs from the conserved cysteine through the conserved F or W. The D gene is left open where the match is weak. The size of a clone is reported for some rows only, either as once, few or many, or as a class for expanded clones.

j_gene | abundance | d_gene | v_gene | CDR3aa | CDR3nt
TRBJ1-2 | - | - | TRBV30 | CAWIGHRGYGYTF | TGTGCCTGGATAGGGCATCGGGGTTATGGCTACACCTTC
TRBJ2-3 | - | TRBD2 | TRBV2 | CASSVGTSGRDTQYF | TGTGCCAGCAGTGTAGGGACTAGCGGGAGAGATACGCAGTATTTT
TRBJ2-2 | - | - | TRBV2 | CASNLEQGTGELFF | TGTGCCAGCAACCTTGAACAGGGCACCGGGGAGCTGTTTTTT
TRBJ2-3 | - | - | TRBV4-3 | CASSQINSREDTQYF | TGCGCCAGCAGCCAGATCAACAGTAGGGAAGATACGCAGTATTTT
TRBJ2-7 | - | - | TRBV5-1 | CASSPHRDNYEQYF | TGCGCCAGCAGCCCCCACCGGGACAACTACGAGCAGTACTTC
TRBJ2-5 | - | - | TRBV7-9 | CASIGRLGETQYF | TGTGCCAGTATAGGACGGCTCGGAGAGACCCAGTACTTC
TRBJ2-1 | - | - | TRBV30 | CAWSGGSQGYNEQFF | TGTGCCTGGAGCGGGGGGAGTCAGGGGTACAATGAGCAGTTCTTC
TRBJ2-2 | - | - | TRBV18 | CASSPLGASAGELFF | TGTGCCAGCTCACCCCTCGGGGCATCTGCTGGGGAGCTGTTTTTT
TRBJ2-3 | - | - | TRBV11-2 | CASSKEGDGTDTQYF | TGTGCCAGCAGCAAAGAGGGAGATGGAACAGATACGCAGTATTTT
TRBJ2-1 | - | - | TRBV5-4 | CASSAPGAADEQFF | TGTGCCAGCAGCGCACCGGGGGCGGCGGATGAGCAGTTCTTC
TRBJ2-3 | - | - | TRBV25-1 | CASSVLDTQYF | TGTGCCAGCAGCGTATTAGATACGCAGTATTTT
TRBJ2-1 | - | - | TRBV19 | CASSIWGEQFF | TGTGCCAGTAGTATATGGGGGGAGCAGTTCTTC
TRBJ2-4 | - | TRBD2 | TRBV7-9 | CASSPSGRGFNKNIQYF | TGTGCCAGCAGCCCTAGCGGGAGGGGTTTTAACAAAAACATTCAGTACTTC
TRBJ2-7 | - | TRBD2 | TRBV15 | CATSRSGKEPYEQYF | TGTGCCACCAGCAGGAGCGGGAAAGAGCCCTACGAGCAGTACTTC
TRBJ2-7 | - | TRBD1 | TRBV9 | CASSRDRSSYEQYF | TGTGCCAGCAGCCGGGACAGGAGCTCCTACGAGCAGTACTTC
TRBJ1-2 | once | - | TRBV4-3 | CASSQSPAYGYTF | TGCGCCAGCAGCCAAAGTCCGGCCTATGGCTACACCTTC
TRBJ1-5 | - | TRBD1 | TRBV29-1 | CSVGQGGQPQHF | TGCAGCGTAGGACAGGGCGGTCAGCCCCAGCATTTT
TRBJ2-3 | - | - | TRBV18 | CASSASSTDTQYF | TGTGCCAGCTCAGCTTCTAGCACAGATACGCAGTATTTT
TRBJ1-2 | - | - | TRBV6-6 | CATPRTDRKGYTF | TGTGCCACCCCCCGGACCGACAGGAAGGGCTACACCTTC
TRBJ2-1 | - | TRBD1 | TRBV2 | CASGTGFGEQFF | TGTGCCAGCGGGACAGGGTTTGGTGAGCAGTTCTTC
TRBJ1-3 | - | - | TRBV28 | CASSPRSSGNTIYF | TGTGCCAGCAGTCCTAGGTCTTCTGGAAACACCATATATTTT
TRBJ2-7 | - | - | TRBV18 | CASSPPSQSYEQYF | TGTGCCAGCTCACCACCGAGCCAGTCCTACGAGCAGTACTTC
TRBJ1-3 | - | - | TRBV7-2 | CASSLAGTAGNTIYF | TGTGCCAGCAGCTTAGCCGGGACCGCTGGAAACACCATATATTTT
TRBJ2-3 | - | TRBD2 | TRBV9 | CASSVRTSGKDTQYF | TGTGCCAGCAGCGTCCGGACTAGCGGGAAGGATACGCAGTATTTT
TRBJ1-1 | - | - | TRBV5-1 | CASSGALGGTEAFF | TGCGCCAGCAGCGGGGCCTTGGGGGGCACTGAAGCTTTCTTT
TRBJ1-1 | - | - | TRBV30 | CAWGRGSGTEAFF | TGTGCCTGGGGAAGAGGATCCGGCACTGAAGCTTTCTTT
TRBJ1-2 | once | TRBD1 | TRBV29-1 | CSVEGDRGNGYTF | TGCAGCGTTGAAGGAGACAGGGGAAATGGCTACACCTTC
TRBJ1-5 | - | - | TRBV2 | CASSVFYGTNQPQHF | TGTGCCAGCAGTGTTTTCTACGGGACAAATCAGCCCCAGCATTTT
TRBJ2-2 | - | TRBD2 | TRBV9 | CASSYTGTSFGELFF | TGTGCCAGCAGCTACACCGGGACTAGTTTCGGGGAGCTGTTTTTT
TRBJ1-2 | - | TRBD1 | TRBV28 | CASSLPGQLNYGYTF | TGTGCCAGCAGTTTACCGGGACAGCTTAACTATGGCTACACCTTC
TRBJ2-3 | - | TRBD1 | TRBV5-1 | CASSLPLSLTGGWDTQYF | TGCGCCAGCAGCTTACCCCTGTCTTTGACAGGGGGCTGGGATACGCAGTATTTT
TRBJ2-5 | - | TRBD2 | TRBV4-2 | CASSQIGTSGSVETQYF | TGTGCCAGCAGCCAAATAGGGACTAGCGGGAGTGTAGAGACCCAGTACTTC
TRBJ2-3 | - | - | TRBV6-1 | CASKTNADTQYF | TGTGCCAGCAAGACAAATGCAGATACGCAGTATTTT
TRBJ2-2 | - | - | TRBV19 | CASSIGRETGELFF | TGTGCCAGTAGTATAGGCAGGGAAACCGGGGAGCTGTTTTTT
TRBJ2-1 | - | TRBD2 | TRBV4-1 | CASSNSGAGGRNEQFF | TGCGCCAGCAGCAACTCGGGAGCGGGAGGGAGGAATGAGCAGTTCTTC